This T cell receptor (beta chain) derives from a study of vaccination effects on CD4 cells after COVID-19 (dated by TCRdb to about 2022). Regarding the study in general: Two doses of either the BNT162b2 or the mRNA-1273 mRNA SARS-CoV-2 vaccine were administered to participants. SARS-CoV-2 spike-specific CD4+ TCR repertoires were compared before and after mRNA vaccination in COVID-19 convalescent patients and in infection-naive vaccine recipients. A total of over nine COVID-19 convalescent patients and a few SARS-CoV-2-naive healthy vaccine recipients were included in the full study. Cultures from other donors in the study were sequenced using the Oncomine TCR Beta short-read assay on an Illumina iSeq 100. On the study overall, not on this receptor specifically: Both infection-induced and vaccine-induced clones contracted markedly at late post-vaccination timepoints, which is consistent with waning T cell responses. In healthy vaccine recipients, vaccine-induced clones were almost all SARS-CoV-2 mono-reactive, with only 1 of 255 being cross-reactive with common cold coronaviruses. Only a small number of convalescent patients were included, and no early post-infection timepoints were available, which limited the study.

Trimming accounts for 0 bases at V and 4 bases at J, while the number of junction bases matched to no gene is 3. From its cysteine to its phenylalanine, the CDR3 spans 15 amino acids. Kept here is only the CDR3 DNA, which spans 45 bases and is read in frame from base 1. Sequences LNHDA (CDR1) and SQIVND (CDR2) are obtained from the germline V gene (reference sequence). Comment on this clone: Its antigen remains undetermined. Base qualities were left out, and no much larger clone turns up one base away.

The library was produced with the immunoSEQ multiplex PCR assay. DNA from the cultured, isolated CD4+ T cells was subjected to TCR beta CDR3 sequencing. As for the authors' bioinformatics: Non-productive TCR sequences were removed, reads were trimmed to the CDR3 region, and CDR3s of at least 7 amino acids were retained. Antigen-specific clonotypes were identified with the MANAFEST web app by comparing expansion in peptide wells against reference cultures. Positive clones required FDR<0.05 expansion versus reference and all other wells, odds ratio above 5, and frequency above 0.1% in two replicate wells. Clonotypes significantly expanded in SARS-CoV-2 spike wells and in at least one common cold coronavirus spike condition were defined as cross-reactive. Using the stringdist R package, CDR3 similarity was measured by Levenshtein distance, and unrooted trees were constructed with ape in R 3.6.1. TCRdb stores this immuneACCESS table with in-frame sequences only. Part of the clones is absent; in the studies checked, under half of the shortfall reflects unresolved V genes, and no reason is known for the rest. V and J calls and clone size are as listed in that table; D and trimming were resolved from the DNA. In this sample the table shows 74,000 or so clones, under 90% of which occur a single time. The ten largest clones take up 9% to 15% of the sample.

In the ViraFEST assay, PBMC were stimulated with viral peptide pools, and antigen-specific CD4+ T cell clonotypes were then identified by expansion using TCR sequencing. After less than eleven days of culture, CD4+ T cells were isolated with the EasySep CD4+ T cell isolation kit. Negative nucleocapsid antibody results before and after vaccination confirmed that the healthy vaccine recipients had no prior SARS-CoV-2 infection. Each well held roughly 2.2 million PBMC cultured in IMDM containing roughly 5.1% human AB serum, about 10 IU/ml IL-2 and gentamicin, along with 8 to 10 ug/ml peptides. Half of the culture medium was replaced with fresh IL-2-containing medium on days 3 and 7. Each peptide stimulation condition was cultured in triplicate wells unless otherwise noted. Using Ficoll-Paque Plus gradient centrifugation, PBMC were separated from whole blood and then either used fresh or cryopreserved at -140C. Overlapping peptide pools spanned the spike proteins of SARS-CoV-2 and the common cold coronaviruses HCoV-NL63, HCoV-OC43 and HCoV-229E. The QIAamp micro DNA kit was used to extract genomic DNA from the cultured CD4+ T cells.

Rearrangement joined TRBV19 to TRBJ1-5; 7 junctional bases match TRBD1. Material: CD4+ T cells from PBMCs cultured with SARS-CoV-2 spike peptides, obtained before COVID-19 vaccination. According to the study, the label for this sample's cell subset or site signals: SARS-CoV-2 spike overlapping peptide pool stimulation. The TCR was taken from a human donor who received a COVID-19 vaccine. The bases are TGTGCCAGTAGTATAGAGGGACAGTCGAATCAGCCCCAGCATTTT. This translates into CASSIEGQSNQPQHF.